This T cell receptor beta chain was found in a study of blood T cell repertoires in COVID-19. Profiled with immunoSEQ multiplex PCR; TCRdb holds only in-frame clones, not every one. The table includes some 150,000 clones, more than 75% detected once. The J segment lost 1 base and the V segment lost 5 bases, leaving 7 bases of the junction unmatched. Germline V gene sequence: CDR1 SGHAT, CDR2 FQNNGV. The length of the CDR3 is 15 residues. The receptor's source is a man aged 65-85 years with acute or convalescent COVID-19. The chain carries TRBV11-2 and TRBJ1-1, with 7 bases lining up with TRBD1. The sample taken for sequencing was peripheral blood. The CDR3, as DNA: TGTGCCAGCAGCGATGACAGGGTTGGGAACACTGAAGCTTTCTTT. This sequence encodes CASSDDRVGNTEAFF.